This T cell receptor beta chain was documented in a study of T cells in Graves' hyperthyroidism and ophthalmopathy. Broader study findings: Ophthalmopathy could be told apart from stable hyperthyroidism with a 13 V-J model.

To note about this clonotype: The antigen remains undetermined.

Over 18 months, lack of ophthalmopathy progression marked Graves' hyperthyroidism as stable. Diagnosis relied on clinical symptoms, serum thyroxine and TRAb, thyroid ultrasound and orbital computed tomography. It was RNA transcripts that yielded the amplified TCR beta CDR3 regions. Primed by the HTBI set, a first-round RT-PCR was run on the TCR CDR3. Each CDR3 protein is one row after TCRdb ran MiXCR on the multiplex PCR reads. Among over 550,000 distinct CDR3 sequences listed, roughly 17% were seen once. Specimen: blood. This TCR derives from a woman in her late teens or twenties with Graves' hyperthyroidism.

The CDR3 sequence: CASSAGLTLHF. The DNA of the CDR3 is TGTGCCAGCAGCGCAGGGTTGACCCTCCACTTT. V usage is TRBV7-2 and J usage is TRBJ1-6; a weak D match, TRBD1 (5 bases). The CDR3 sequence is 11 residues long. Per germline, CDR1 SGHTA and CDR2 FQGNSA. Between the trimmed V and J ends, which lost 5 bases and 14 bases, there was a span of 10 bases.